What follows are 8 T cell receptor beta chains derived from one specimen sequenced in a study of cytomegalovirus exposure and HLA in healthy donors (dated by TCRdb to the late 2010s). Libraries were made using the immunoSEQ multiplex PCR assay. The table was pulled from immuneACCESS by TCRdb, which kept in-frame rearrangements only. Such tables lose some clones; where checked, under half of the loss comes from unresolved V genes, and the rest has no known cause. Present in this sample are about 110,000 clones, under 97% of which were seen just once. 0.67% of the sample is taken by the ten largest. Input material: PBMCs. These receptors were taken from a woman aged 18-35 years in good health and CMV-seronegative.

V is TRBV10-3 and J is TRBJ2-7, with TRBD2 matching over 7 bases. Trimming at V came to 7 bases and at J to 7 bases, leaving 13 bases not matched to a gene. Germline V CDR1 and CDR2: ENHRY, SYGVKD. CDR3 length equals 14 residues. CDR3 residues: CAITEPGTTEEQYF. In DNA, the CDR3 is TGTGCCATCACAGAACCCGGGACTACGGAAGAGCAGTACTTC.

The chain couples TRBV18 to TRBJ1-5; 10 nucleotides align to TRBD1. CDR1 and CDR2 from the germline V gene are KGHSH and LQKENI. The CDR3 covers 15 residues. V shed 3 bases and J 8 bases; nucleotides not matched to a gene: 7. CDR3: CASSPTGGAGKPQHF. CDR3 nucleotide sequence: TGTGCCAGCTCACCGACAGGGGGCGCAGGGAAGCCCCAGCATTTT.

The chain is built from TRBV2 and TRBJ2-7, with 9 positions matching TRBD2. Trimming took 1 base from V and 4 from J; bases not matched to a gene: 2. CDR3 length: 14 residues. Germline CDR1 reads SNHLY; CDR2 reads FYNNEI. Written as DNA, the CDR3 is TGTGCCAGCAGTGAAGGCGGGGGGGGGTACGAGCAGTACTTC. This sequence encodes CASSEGGGGYEQYF.

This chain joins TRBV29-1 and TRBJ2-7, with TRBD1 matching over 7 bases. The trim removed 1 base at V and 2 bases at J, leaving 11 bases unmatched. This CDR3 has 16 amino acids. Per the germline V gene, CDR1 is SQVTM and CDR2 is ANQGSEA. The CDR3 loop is CSVEVVLQGSAYEQYF. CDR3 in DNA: TGCAGCGTTGAAGTTGTATTACAGGGGAGCGCCTACGAGCAGTACTTC.

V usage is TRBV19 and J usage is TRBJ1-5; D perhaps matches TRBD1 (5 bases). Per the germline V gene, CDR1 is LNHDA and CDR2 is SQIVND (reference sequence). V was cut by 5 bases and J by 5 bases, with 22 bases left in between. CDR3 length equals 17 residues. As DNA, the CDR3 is TGTGCCAGTAGTGGTCCCTCCCGGGGGGGTAGACATCAGCCCCAGCATTTT. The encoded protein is CASSGPSRGGRHQPQHF.

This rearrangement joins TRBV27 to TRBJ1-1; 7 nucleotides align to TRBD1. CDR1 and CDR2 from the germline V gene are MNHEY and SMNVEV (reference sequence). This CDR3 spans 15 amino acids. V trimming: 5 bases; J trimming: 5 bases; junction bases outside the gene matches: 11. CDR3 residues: CASSTITGAGTEAFF. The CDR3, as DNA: TGTGCCAGCAGTACGATAACAGGGGCGGGGACTGAAGCTTTCTTT.

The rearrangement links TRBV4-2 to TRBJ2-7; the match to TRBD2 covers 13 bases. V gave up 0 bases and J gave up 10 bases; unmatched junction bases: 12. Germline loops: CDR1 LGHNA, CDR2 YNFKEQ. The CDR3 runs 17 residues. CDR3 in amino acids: CASSQDPGLAGRMGQYF. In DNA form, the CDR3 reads TGTGCCAGCAGCCAAGATCCGGGACTAGCGGGGAGGATGGGTCAGTACTTC.

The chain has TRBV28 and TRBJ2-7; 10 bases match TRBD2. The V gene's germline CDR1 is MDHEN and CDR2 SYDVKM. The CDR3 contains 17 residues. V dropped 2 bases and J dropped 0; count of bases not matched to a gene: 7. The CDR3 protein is CASSLGRLAGDSYEQYF. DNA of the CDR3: TGTGCCAGCAGTTTAGGGCGGCTAGCGGGGGACTCCTACGAGCAGTACTTC.